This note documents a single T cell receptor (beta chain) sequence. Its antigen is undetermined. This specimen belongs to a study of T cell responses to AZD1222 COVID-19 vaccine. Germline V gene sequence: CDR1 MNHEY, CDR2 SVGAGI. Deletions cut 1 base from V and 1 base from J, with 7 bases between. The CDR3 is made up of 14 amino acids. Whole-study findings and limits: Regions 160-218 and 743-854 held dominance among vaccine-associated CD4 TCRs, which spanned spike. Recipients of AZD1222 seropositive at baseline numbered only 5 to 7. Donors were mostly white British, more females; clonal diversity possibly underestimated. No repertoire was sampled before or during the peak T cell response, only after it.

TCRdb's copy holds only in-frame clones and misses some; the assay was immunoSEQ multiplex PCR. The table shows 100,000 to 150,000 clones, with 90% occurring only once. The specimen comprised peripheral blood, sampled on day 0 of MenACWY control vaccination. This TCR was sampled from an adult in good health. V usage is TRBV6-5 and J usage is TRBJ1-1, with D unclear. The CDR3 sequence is CASSYLGGNTEAFF. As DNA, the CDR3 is TGTGCCAGCAGTTACTTGGGCGGGAACACTGAAGCTTTCTTT.